This TCR beta chain was sequenced in a study of molecular identifiers for immune sequencing clone quantification. Study details: Sequencing covered four of five parts into which replicate RNA from approximately 20,000 or 100,000 naive CD8 cells was split.

Preparation methods for the bulk TCR libraries were those previously described, with listed TCR primers. TCRdb reprocessed the PCR reads via MiXCR and lists one record per CDR3 protein. The sample gives 85,000 to 90,000 distinct CDR3 sequences, around a quarter of which show up once; 0.78% is in the top ten. Study-wide points: Highly expanded clone sizes could be underestimated through barcode sharing by identical TCR molecules.

The V gene's germline CDR1 is PRHDT and CDR2 FYEKMQ (reference sequence). This CDR3 region has 13 residues. As concerns this clonotype: The antigen remains undetermined. A much larger clone differs by one base, so this may be a read error.

The TCR originated in a human donor in good health. Some libraries in this study had Jurkat cell RNA spiked in. The gene calls are TRBV13 and TRBJ2-7; 7 positions match TRBD1. The sequencing sample was made of naive CD8+ T cells from blood, with Jurkat cell RNA spiked in. Described subset: FACS-sorted CD8+CD4-CCR7+CD45RA+ naive T cells. CDR3: CVSSSGQLYEQYF. CDR3 sequence (DNA): TGTGTCAGCAGCTCGGGACAGCTCTACGAGCAGTACTTC.